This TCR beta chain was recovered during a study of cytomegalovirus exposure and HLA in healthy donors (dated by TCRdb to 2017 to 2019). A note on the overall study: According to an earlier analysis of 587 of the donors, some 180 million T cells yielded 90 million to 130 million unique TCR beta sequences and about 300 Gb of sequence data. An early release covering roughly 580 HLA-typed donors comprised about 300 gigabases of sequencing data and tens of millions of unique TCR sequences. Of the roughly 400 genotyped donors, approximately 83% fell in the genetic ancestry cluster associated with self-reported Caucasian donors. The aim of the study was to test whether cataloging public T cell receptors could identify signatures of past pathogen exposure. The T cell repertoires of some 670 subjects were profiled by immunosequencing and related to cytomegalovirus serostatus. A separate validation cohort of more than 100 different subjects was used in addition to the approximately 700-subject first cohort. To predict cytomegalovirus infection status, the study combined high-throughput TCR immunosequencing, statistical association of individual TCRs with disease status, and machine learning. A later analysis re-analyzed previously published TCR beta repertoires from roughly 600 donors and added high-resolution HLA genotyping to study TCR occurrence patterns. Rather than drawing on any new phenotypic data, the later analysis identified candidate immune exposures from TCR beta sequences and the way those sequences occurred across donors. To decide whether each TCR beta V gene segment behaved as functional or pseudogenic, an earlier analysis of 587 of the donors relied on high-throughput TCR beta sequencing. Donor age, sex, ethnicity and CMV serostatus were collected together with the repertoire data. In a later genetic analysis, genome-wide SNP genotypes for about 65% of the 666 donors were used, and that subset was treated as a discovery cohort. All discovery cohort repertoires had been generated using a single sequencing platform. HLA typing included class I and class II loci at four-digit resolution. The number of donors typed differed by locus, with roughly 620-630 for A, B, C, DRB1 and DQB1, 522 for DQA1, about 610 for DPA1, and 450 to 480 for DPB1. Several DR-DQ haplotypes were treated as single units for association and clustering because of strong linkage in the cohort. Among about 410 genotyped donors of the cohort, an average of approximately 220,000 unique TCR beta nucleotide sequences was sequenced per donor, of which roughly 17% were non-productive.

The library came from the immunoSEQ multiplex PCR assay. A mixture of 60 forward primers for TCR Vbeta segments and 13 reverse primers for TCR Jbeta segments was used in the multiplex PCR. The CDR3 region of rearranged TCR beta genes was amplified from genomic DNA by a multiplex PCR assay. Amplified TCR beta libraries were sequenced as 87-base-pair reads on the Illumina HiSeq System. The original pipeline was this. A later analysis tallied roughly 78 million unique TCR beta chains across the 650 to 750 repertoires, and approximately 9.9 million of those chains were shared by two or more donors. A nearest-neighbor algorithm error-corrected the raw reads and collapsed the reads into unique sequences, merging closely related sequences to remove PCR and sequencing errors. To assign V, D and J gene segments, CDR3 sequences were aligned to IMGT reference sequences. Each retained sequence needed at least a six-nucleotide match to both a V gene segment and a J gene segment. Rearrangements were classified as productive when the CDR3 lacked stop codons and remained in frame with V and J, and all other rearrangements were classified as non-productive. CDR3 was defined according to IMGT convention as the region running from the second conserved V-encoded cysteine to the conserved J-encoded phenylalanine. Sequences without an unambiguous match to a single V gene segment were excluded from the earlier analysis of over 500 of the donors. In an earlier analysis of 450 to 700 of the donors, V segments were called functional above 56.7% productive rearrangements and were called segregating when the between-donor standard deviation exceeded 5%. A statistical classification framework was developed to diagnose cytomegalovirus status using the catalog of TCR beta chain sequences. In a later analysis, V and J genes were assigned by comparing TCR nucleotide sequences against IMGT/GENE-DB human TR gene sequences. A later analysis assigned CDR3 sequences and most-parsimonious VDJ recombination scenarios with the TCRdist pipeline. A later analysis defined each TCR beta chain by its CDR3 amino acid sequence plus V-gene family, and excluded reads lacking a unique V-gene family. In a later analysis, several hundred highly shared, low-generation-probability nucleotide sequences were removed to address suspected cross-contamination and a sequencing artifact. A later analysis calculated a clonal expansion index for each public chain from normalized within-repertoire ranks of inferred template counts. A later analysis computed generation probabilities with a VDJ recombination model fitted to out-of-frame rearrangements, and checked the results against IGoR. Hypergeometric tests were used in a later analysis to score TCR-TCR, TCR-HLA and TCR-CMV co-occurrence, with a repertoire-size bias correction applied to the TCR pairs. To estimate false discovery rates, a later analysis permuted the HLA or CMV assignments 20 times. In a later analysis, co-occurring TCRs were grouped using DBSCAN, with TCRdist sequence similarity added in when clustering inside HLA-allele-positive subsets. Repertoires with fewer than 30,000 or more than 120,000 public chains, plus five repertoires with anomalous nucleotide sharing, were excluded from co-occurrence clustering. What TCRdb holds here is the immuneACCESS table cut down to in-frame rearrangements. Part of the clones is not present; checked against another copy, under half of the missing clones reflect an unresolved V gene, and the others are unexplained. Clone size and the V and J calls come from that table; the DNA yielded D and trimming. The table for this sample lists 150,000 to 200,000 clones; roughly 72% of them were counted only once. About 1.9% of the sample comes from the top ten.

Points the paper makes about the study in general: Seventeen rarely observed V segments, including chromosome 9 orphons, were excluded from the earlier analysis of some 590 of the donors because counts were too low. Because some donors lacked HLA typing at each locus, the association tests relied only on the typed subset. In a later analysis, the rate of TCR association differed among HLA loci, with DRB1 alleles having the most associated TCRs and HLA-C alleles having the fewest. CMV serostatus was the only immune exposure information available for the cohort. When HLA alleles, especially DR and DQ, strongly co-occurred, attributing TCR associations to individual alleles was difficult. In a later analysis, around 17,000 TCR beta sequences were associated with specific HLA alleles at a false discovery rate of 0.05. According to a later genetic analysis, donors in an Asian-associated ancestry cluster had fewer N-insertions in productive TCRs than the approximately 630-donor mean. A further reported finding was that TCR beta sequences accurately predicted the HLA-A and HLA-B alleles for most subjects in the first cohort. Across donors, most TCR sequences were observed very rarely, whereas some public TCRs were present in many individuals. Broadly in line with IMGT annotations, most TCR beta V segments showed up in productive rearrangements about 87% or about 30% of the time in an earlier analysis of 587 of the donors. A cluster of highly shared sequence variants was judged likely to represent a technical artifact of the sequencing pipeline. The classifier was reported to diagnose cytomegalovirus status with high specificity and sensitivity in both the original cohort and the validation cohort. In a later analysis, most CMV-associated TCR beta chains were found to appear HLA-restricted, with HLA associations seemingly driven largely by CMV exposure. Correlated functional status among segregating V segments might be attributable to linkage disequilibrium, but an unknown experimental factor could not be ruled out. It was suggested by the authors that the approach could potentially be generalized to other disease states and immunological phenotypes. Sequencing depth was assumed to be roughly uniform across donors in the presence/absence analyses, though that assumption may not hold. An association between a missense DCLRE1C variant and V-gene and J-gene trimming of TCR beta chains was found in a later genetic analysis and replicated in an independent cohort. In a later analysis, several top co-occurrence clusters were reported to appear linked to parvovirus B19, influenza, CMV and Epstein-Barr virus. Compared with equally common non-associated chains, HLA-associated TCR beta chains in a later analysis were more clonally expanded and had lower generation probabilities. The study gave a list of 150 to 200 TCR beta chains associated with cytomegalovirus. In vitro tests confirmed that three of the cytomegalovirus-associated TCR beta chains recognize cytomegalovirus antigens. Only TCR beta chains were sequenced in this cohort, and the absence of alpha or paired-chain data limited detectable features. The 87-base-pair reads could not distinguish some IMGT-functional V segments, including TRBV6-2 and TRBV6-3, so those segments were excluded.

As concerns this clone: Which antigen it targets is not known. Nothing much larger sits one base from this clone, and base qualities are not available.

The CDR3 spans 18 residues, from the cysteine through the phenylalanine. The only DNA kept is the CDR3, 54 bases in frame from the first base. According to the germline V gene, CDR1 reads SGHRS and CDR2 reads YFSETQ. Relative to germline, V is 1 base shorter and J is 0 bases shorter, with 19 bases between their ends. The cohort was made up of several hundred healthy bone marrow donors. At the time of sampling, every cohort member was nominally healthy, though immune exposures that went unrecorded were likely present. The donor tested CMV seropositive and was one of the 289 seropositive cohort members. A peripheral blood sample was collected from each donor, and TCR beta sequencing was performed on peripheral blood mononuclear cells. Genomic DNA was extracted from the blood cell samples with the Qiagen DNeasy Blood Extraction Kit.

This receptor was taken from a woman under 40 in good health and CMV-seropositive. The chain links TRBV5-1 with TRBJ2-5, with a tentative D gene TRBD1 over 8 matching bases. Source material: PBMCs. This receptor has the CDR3 CASSLSSGGGGYQETQYF. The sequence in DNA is TGCGCCAGCAGCTTGTCGTCAGGGGGCGGGGGCTACCAAGAGACCCAGTACTTC.